This T cell receptor beta chain was recovered during a study of TIL therapy for anti-PD-1-resistant metastatic lung cancer. General observations from the study: Many TIL product clones were absent from baseline tumor, suggesting clonal contraction.

Note on this clone: Its antigen is not known.

This was the immunoSEQ v3 assay. Sequencing used immunoSEQ multiplex PCR; TCRdb keeps in-frame clones, though not all of them. The table includes tens of thousands of clones, roughly 72% detected once. Regarding time point: pre-treatment sample, taken before nivolumab and TIL therapy. Tumor tissue came from excised metastases, mostly pleural nodules or supraclavicular lymph nodes. The CDR3 extends over 18 amino acids. Trimming removed 0 bases from V and 2 bases from J, with 14 bases in between. CDR1 and CDR2 from the germline V gene are MNHEY and SMNVEV (reference sequence). This receptor was identified in a person between 30 and 79 years old with non-small cell lung cancer. The chain is built from TRBV27 and TRBJ1-6; no firm D call. The sequenced sample was tumor tissue, obtained at baseline. CDR3 coding DNA: TGTGCCAGCAGTTTATCGTTGCCGGGTGAGACCTATAATTCACCCCTCCACTTT. The encoded protein is CASSLSLPGETYNSPLHF.